This is a list of T cell receptor beta chains from one sample in a study of T-cell reconstitution after alpha-beta-depleted transplantation in children. TCRdb used MiXCR to reprocess the PCR reads, holding one entry per CDR3 protein. This table holds some 70,000 distinct CDR3 sequences, around 7.9% found once. Specimen: PBMCs from the stem cell graft donor, collected from the stem cell graft. These receptors were taken from a human donor who donated a stem cell graft to a child with acute lymphoblastic leukemia. The CDR3 runs from the conserved cysteine through the conserved F or W. A D gene is named only where the DNA matches it firmly. Size is omitted from some rows. Given values are once, few, many or a class for expanded clones.

j_call v_call d_call clone_size cdr3_aa cdr3_nt
TRBJ2-1 TRBV5-4 TRBD2 many CASSSGGGAYNEQFF TGTGCCAGCAGCTCAGGCGGGGGGGCCTACAATGAGCAGTTCTTC
TRBJ2-5 TRBV13 - few CASSLEGYQETQYF TGTGCCAGCAGCTTAGAGGGGTACCAAGAGACCCAGTACTTC
TRBJ1-1 TRBV25-1 TRBD1 many CASRVGQAGEAFF TGTGCCAGCAGAGTGGGACAGGCGGGTGAAGCTTTCTTT
TRBJ2-3 TRBV5-1 - many CASSEQCTDTQYF TGCGCCAGCAGCGAGCAGTGCACAGATACGCAGTATTTT
TRBJ2-7 TRBV14 TRBD1 many CASSASRDRILYEQYF TGTGCCAGCAGCGCATCGCGGGACAGGATCCTTTACGAGCAGTACTTC
TRBJ2-1 TRBV24-1 TRBD2 many CATKSTSGRANEQFF TGTGCCACCAAGAGCACTAGCGGGAGGGCCAATGAGCAGTTCTTC
TRBJ2-7 TRBV7-2 - many CASSLTGQNSYEQYF TGTGCCAGCAGCCTAACGGGCCAGAACTCCTACGAGCAGTACTTC
TRBJ1-5 TRBV12-3/TRBV12-4 - - CASSPSGERPQHF TGTGCCAGCAGCCCTTCAGGGGAAAGGCCCCAGCATTTT
TRBJ1-2 TRBV14 - many CASSQVQADGYTF TGTGCCAGCAGCCAAGTACAGGCTGATGGCTACACCTTC
TRBJ2-1 TRBV12-3/TRBV12-4 - many CASSKVEQFF TGTGCCAGCTCGAAGGTTGAGCAGTTCTTC
TRBJ2-6 TRBV5-1 TRBD1 few CASSLTGDPGANVLTF TGCGCCAGCAGCTTGACAGGGGATCCTGGGGCCAACGTCCTGACTTTC
TRBJ2-7 TRBV6-1 - few CASSESRTSNYEQYF TGTGCCAGCAGTGAATCTAGGACAAGTAACTACGAGCAGTACTTC
TRBJ2-2 TRBV7-8 - few CASSLTRQVTGELFF TGTGCCAGCAGCTTAACCCGACAGGTCACCGGGGAGCTGTTTTTT
TRBJ1-1 TRBV29-1 - many CSVDRGGTEAFF TGCAGCGTTGACCGGGGCGGCACTGAAGCTTTCTTT
TRBJ2-1 TRBV7-2 - many CASSGTSRCSYNEQFF TGTGCCAGCAGCGGTACTAGCCGATGCTCCTACAATGAGCAGTTCTTC
TRBJ1-1 TRBV6-5 - many CASRLYGGRTEAFF TGTGCCAGCAGACTGTATGGGGGAAGGACTGAAGCTTTCTTT
TRBJ2-3 TRBV4-2 - - CASSQSLSPGHSTDTQYF TGTGCCAGCAGCCAATCCCTCAGTCCGGGCCATAGCACAGATACGCAGTATTTT
TRBJ1-1 TRBV7-7 - many CASSPRYWGPTEAFF TGTGCTAGCAGCCCCCGTTATTGGGGTCCCACTGAAGCTTTCTTT
TRBJ1-3 TRBV12-3/TRBV12-4 - many CASSSGDGGNTIYF TGTGCCAGCAGTTCGGGAGACGGGGGAAACACCATATATTTT
TRBJ2-7 TRBV18 - many CASSPLQGGEQYF TGTGCCAGCTCACCACTCCAGGGCGGCGAGCAGTACTTC
TRBJ1-1 TRBV5-1 TRBD1 many CASSYTGGWTEAFF TGCGCCAGCAGCTATACAGGGGGCTGGACTGAAGCTTTCTTT
TRBJ2-7 TRBV24-1 - many CATEDRGPIYEQYF TGTGCCACCGAGGACCGGGGACCGATCTACGAGCAGTACTTC
TRBJ1-5 TRBV3-1 - many CASCQKGRDQPQHF TGTGCCAGCTGTCAAAAGGGGAGGGATCAGCCCCAGCATTTT
TRBJ2-2 TRBV11-2 - many CASSLAYRASTGELFF TGTGCCAGCAGCTTAGCGTATCGGGCAAGCACCGGGGAGCTGTTTTTT
TRBJ1-5 TRBV5-1 - many CASSLDAGQPQHF TGCGCCAGCAGCTTGGACGCGGGCCAGCCCCAGCATTTT
TRBJ2-7 TRBV5-1 - many CASRTAILQGEQYF TGCGCCAGCAGGACGGCCATACTCCAGGGCGAGCAGTACTTC
TRBJ2-3 TRBV5-1 TRBD1 many CASTGTGAFRDTQYF TGCGCCAGCACGGGGACAGGGGCTTTCCGGGATACGCAGTATTTT
TRBJ2-6 TRBV4-3 - many CASSQGGSSGANFLTF TGCGCCAGCAGCCAAGGGGGCAGCTCTGGGGCCAACTTCCTGACTTTC
TRBJ1-1 TRBV20-1 - many CSASRTVNTEAFF TGCAGTGCTAGTCGGACGGTGAACACTGAAGCTTTCTTT
TRBJ1-1 TRBV19 - many CASILSSQGGTEAFF TGTGCCAGTATCCTAAGTTCCCAGGGAGGAACTGAAGCTTTCTTT
TRBJ1-4 TRBV18 - many CASSPLRSNEKLFF TGTGCCAGCTCACCACTGCGGAGCAATGAAAAACTGTTTTTT
TRBJ1-5 TRBV4-2 - few CASSQDSRGLYSNQPQHF TGTGCCAGCAGCCAAGATTCTAGAGGACTTTATAGCAATCAGCCCCAGCATTTT
TRBJ2-3 TRBV2 TRBD2 many CASTSGGASDTQYF TGTGCCAGTACTAGCGGGGGGGCGTCAGATACGCAGTATTTT
TRBJ2-1 TRBV12-3/TRBV12-4 TRBD2 many CASSLRESNNEQFF TGTGCCAGCAGTTTGCGGGAGTCCAACAATGAGCAGTTCTTC
TRBJ1-1 TRBV6-5 TRBD1 many CASSSPGQDHTEAFF TGTGCCAGCAGTTCTCCCGGACAGGATCACACTGAAGCTTTCTTT
TRBJ1-1 TRBV7-2 - many CASSPRGVLVTEAFF TGTGCCAGCAGCCCTAGGGGGGTTCTCGTCACTGAAGCTTTCTTT
TRBJ2-1 TRBV20-1 - many CSAEAASSYNEQFF TGCAGTGCTGAAGCGGCGAGCTCCTACAATGAGCAGTTCTTC
TRBJ1-6 TRBV12-3/TRBV12-4 - many CASSSADNSPLHF TGTGCCAGCAGTTCGGCAGATAATTCACCCCTCCACTTT
TRBJ2-1 TRBV19 TRBD1 many CASSKDRGNEQFF TGTGCCAGTAGTAAGGACAGGGGCAATGAGCAGTTCTTC
TRBJ2-7 TRBV7-2 TRBD1 - CASSLGQGSHEQYF TGTGCCAGCAGCTTAGGACAGGGTAGCCACGAGCAGTACTTC
TRBJ2-1 TRBV20-1 TRBD2 many CSGGTSQGWEQFF TGCAGTGGGGGGACTAGCCAAGGATGGGAGCAGTTCTTC
TRBJ2-2 TRBV7-9 - many CASSLSEGRGNTGELFF TGTGCCAGCAGCTTATCGGAGGGTCGCGGGAACACCGGGGAGCTGTTTTTT
TRBJ1-5 TRBV6-5 - many CASSTMTGNQPQHF TGTGCCAGCAGTACAATGACAGGCAATCAGCCCCAGCATTTT
TRBJ2-5 TRBV5-6 - many CAISLGMEETQYF TGTGCCATCAGCTTGGGAATGGAAGAGACCCAGTACTTC
TRBJ2-3 TRBV4-3 TRBD2 many CASSPSGLAGRTDTQYF TGCGCCAGCAGCCCCTCCGGACTAGCGGGACGCACAGATACGCAGTATTTT
TRBJ1-1 TRBV5-1 - many CASSWRTANTEAFF TGCGCCAGCAGCTGGAGGACAGCGAACACTGAAGCTTTCTTT
TRBJ2-3 TRBV7-2 - few CASSRPRGGTDTQYF TGTGCCAGCAGCCGCCCCCGAGGGGGCACAGATACGCAGTATTTT